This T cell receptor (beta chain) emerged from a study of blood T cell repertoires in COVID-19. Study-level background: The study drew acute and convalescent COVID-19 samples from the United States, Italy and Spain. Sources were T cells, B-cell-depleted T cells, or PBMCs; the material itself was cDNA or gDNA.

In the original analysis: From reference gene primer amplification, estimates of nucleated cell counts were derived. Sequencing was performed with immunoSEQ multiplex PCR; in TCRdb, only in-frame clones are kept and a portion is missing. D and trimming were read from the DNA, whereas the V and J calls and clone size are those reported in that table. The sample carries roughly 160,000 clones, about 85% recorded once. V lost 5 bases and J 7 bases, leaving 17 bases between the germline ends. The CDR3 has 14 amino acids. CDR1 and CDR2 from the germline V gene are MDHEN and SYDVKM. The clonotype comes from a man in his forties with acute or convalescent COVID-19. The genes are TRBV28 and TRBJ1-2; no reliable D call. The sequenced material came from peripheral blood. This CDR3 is CASSPSGDGRGYTF. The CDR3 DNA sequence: TGTGCCAGCAGTCCCTCGGGAGATGGACGTGGCTACACCTTC.